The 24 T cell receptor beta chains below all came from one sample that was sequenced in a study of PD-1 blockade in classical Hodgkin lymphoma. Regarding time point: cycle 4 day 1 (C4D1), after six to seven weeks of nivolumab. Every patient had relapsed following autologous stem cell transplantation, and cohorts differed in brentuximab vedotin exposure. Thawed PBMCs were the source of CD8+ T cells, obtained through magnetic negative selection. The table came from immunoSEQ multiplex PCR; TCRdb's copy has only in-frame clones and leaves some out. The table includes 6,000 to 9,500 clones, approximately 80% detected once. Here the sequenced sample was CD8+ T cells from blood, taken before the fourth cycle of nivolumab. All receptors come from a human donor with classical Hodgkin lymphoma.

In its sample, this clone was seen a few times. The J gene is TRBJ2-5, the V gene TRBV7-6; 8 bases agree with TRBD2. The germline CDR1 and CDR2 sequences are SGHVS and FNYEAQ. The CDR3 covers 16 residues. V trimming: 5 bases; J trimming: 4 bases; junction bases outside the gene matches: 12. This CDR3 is CASSPTPRGGRETQYF. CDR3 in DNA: TGTGCCAGCAGCCCTACCCCACGGGGGGGCCGAGAGACCCAGTACTTC.

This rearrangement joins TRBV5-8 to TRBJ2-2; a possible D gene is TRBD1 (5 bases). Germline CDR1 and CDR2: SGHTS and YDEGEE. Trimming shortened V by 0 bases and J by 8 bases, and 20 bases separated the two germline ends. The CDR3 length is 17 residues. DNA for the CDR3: TGTGCCAGCAGCTTGGTGGACAAAAGGCCCGAATGGGGGGAGCTGTTTTTT. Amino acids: CASSLVDKRPEWGELFF.

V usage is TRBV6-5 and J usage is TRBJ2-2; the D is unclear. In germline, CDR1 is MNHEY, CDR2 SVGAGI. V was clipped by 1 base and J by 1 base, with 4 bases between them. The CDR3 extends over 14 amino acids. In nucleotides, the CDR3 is TGTGCCAGCAGTTACTTCAGGAACACCGGGGAGCTGTTTTTT. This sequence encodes CASSYFRNTGELFF.

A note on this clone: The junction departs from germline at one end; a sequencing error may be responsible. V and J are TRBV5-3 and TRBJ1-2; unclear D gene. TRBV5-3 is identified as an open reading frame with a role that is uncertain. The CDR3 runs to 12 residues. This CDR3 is CASSFGSSGYTF. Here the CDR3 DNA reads TGTGCCAGCAGCTTTGGATCCTCCGGCTACACCTTC.

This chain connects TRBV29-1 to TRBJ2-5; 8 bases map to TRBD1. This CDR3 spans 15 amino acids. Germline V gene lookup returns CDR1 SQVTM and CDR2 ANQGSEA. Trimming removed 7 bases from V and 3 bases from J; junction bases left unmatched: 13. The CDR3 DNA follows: TGCAGCGGCTTTTTAACCGGACAGGGAAAAGAGACCCAGTACTTC. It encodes CSGFLTGQGKETQYF.

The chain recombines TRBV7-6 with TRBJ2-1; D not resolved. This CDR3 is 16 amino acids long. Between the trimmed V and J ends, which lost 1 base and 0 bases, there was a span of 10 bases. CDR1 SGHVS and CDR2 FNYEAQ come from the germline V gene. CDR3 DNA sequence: TGTGCCAGCAGCTTAGATCGGTCGGTCTCCTACAATGAGCAGTTCTTC. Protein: CASSLDRSVSYNEQFF.

CDR3 sequence: CASSLRGRDTEAFF. Written as DNA, the CDR3 is TGTGCCAGCAGCTTACGGGGCAGGGACACTGAAGCTTTCTTT. The V call is TRBV7-9, the J call TRBJ1-1; TRBD1 is a possible D gene (5 bases). Germline V CDR1 and CDR2: SEHNR, FQNEAQ (reference sequence). This CDR3 is 14 amino acids long. Trimming removed 2 bases from V and 3 bases from J, with 10 bases in between. The whole variable domain, remainder taken from reference TRBV7-9 and TRBJ1-1, is DTGVSQNPRHKITKRGQNVTFRCDPISEHNRLYWYRQTLGQGPEFLTYFQNEAQLEKSRLLSDRFSAERPKGSFSTLEIQRTEQGDSAMYLCASSLRGRDTEAFFGQGTRLTVV.

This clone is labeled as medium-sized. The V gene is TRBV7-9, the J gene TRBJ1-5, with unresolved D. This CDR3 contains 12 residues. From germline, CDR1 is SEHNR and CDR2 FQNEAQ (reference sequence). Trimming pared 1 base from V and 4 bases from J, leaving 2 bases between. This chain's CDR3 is CASSLENQPQHF. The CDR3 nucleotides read TGTGCCAGCAGCTTAGAGAATCAGCCCCAGCATTTT. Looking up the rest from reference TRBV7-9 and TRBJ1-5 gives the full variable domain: DTGVSQNPRHKITKRGQNVTFRCDPISEHNRLYWYRQTLGQGPEFLTYFQNEAQLEKSRLLSDRFSAERPKGSFSTLEIQRTEQGDSAMYLCASSLENQPQHFGDGTRLSIL.

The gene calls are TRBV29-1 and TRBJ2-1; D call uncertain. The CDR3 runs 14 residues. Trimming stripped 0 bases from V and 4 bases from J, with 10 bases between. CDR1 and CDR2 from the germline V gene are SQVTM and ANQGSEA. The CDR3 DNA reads TGCAGCGTTGAAGATCGGTCCCCGTACAATGAGCAGTTCTTC. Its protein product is CSVEDRSPYNEQFF.

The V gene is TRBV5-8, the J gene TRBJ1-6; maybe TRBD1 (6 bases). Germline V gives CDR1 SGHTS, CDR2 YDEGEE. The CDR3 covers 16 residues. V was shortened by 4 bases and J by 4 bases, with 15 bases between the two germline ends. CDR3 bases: TGTGCCAGCAGCCCCGTGGGGGGGCCGTATAATTCACCCCTCCACTTT. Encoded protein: CASSPVGGPYNSPLHF.

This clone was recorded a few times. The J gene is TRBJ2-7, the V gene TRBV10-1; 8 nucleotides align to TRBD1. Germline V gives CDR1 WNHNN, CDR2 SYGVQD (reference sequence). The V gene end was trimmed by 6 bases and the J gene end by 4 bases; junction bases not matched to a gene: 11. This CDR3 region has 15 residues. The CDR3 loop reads CASRKPGQEYYEQYF. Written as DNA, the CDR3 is TGCGCCAGCAGGAAACCGGGACAGGAATATTACGAGCAGTACTTC.

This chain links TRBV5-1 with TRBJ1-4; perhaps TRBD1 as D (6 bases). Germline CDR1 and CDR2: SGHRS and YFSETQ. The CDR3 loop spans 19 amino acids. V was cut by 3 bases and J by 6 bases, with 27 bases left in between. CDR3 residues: CASSWGALEDSTEHEKLFF. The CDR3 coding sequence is TGCGCCAGCAGCTGGGGGGCCCTGGAGGATTCGACCGAGCATGAAAAACTGTTTTTT.

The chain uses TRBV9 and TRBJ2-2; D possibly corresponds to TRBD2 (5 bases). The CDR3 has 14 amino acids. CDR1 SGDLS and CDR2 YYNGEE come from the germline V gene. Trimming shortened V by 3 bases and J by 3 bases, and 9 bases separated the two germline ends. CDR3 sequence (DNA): TGTGCCAGCAGCGAGCGGACCTACACCGGGGAGCTGTTTTTT. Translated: CASSERTYTGELFF.

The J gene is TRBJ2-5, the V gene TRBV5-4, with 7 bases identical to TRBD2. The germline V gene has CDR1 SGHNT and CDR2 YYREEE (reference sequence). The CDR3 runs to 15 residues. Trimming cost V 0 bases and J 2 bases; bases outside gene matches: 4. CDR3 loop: CASSLGGSVQETQYF. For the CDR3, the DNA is TGTGCCAGCAGCTTGGGCGGGAGTGTACAAGAGACCCAGTACTTC.

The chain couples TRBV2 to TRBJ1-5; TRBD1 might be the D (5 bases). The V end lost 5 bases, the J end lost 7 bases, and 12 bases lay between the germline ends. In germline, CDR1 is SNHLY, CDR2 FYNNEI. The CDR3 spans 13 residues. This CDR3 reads CASSFGGTQPQHF. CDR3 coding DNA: TGTGCCAGCAGTTTCGGGGGGACGCAGCCCCAGCATTTT.

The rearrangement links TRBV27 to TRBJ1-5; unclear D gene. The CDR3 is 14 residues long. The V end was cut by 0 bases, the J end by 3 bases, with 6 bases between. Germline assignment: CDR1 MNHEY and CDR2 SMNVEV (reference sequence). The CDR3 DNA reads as TGTGCCAGCAGTTTATCCAGTTTCAATCAGCCCCAGCATTTT. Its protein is CASSLSSFNQPQHF.

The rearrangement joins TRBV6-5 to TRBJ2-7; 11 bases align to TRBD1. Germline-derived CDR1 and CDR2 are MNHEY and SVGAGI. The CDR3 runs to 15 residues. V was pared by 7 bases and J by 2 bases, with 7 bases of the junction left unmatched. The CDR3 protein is CASTRGQGETYEQYF. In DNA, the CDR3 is TGTGCCAGCACTAGGGGACAGGGGGAAACCTACGAGCAGTACTTC.

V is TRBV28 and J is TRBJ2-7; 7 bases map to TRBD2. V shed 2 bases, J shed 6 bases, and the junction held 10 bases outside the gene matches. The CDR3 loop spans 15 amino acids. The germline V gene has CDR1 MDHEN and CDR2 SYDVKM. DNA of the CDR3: TGTGCCAGCAGTTTACGGACTAGTGGTTTGATCGAGCAGTACTTC. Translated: CASSLRTSGLIEQYF. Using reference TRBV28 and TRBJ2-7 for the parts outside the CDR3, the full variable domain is DVKVTQSSRYLVKRTGEKVFLECVQDMDHENMFWYRQDPGLGLRLIYFSYDVKMKEKGDIPEGYSVSREKKERFSLILESASTNQTSMYLCASSLRTSGLIEQYFGPGTRLTVT.

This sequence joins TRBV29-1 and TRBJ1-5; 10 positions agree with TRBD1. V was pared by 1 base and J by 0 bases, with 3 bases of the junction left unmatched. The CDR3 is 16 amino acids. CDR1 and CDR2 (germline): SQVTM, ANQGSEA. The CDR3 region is CSVEGGTGDSNQPQHF. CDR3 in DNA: TGCAGCGTTGAAGGCGGGACAGGGGATAGCAATCAGCCCCAGCATTTT.

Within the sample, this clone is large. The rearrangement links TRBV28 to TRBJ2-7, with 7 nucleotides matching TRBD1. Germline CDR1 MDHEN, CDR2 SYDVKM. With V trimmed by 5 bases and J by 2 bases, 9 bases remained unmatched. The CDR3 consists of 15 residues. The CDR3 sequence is CASSTGTDETYEQYF. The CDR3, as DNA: TGTGCCAGCAGTACGGGGACAGACGAAACCTACGAGCAGTACTTC. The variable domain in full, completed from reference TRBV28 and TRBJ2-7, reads DVKVTQSSRYLVKRTGEKVFLECVQDMDHENMFWYRQDPGLGLRLIYFSYDVKMKEKGDIPEGYSVSREKKERFSLILESASTNQTSMYLCASSTGTDETYEQYFGPGTRLTVT.

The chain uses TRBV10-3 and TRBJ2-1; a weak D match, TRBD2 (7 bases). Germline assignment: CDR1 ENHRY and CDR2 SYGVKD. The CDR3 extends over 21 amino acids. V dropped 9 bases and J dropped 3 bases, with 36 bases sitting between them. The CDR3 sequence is CAIGPGLPPQGPTTFYNEQFF. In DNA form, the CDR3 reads TGTGCCATTGGACCGGGACTACCTCCTCAGGGGCCAACTACCTTCTACAATGAGCAGTTCTTC.

This CDR3 is CASSVNRGNQHF. The CDR3 DNA reads as TGTGCCAGCAGTGTAAACAGGGGAAATCAGCATTTT. The chain combines TRBV6-1 with TRBJ1-5, with 7 bases that match TRBD1. The V and J ends lost 4 bases and 13 bases, in that order; junction bases with no gene match: 7. Germline V gives CDR1 MNHNS, CDR2 SASEGT. The length of the CDR3 is 12 residues.

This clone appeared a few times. Here the CDR3 DNA reads TGTGCCAGCAGCGCCGGGACAGGCGATTATAATTCACCCCTCCACTTT. This codes for CASSAGTGDYNSPLHF. This chain uses TRBV9 with TRBJ1-6; 8 nucleotides align to TRBD1. Unmatched junction bases numbered 6, after V lost 3 bases and J lost 4 bases. CDR1 SGDLS and CDR2 YYNGEE come from the germline V gene. CDR3 length: 16 residues.

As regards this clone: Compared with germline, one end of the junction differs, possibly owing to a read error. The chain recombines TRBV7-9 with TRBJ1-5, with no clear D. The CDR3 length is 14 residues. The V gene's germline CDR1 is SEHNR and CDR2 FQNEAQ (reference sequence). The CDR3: CASSQVGNGQPQHF. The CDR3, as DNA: TGCGCCAGCAGCCAAGTAGGGAATGGGCAGCCCCAGCATTTT. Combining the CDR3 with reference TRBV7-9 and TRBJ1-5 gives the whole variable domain DTGVSQNPRHKITKRGQNVTFRCDPISEHNRLYWYRQTLGQGPEFLTYFQNEAQLEKSRLLSDRFSAERPKGSFSTLEIQRTEQGDSAMYLCASSQVGNGQPQHFGDGTRLSIL.